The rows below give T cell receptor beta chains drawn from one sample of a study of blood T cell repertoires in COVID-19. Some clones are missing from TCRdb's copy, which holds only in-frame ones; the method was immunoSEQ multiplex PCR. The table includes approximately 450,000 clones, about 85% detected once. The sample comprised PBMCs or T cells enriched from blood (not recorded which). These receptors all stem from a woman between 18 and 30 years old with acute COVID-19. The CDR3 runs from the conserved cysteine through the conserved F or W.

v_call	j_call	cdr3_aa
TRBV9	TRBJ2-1	CASSAGQGAGNEQFF
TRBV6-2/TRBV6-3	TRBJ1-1	CASRYGLMNTEAFF
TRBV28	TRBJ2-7	CASSQGSYEQYF
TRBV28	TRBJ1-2	CACARGAGGYTF
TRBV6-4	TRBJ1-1	CASRGPGFEAFF
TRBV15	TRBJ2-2	CATSRVPGQGDTGELFF
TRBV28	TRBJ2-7	CASSLTARIPYEQYF
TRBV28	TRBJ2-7	CASTIPGQSYEQYF
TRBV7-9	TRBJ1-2	CASSRGKQGSTNYGYTF
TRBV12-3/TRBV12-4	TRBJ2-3	CASSLTSTDTQYF
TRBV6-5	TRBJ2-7	CASSQRLNEQYF
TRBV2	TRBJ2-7	CASSAGTGRPYEQYF
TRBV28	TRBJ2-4	CASRPHRRLLAKNIQYF
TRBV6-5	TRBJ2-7	CAIEPGQGVGEQYF
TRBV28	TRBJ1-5	CASSPSDRNQPQHF
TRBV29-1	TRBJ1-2	CSVLPGQGVGYTF
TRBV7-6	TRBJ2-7	CASSLGTSERTYLYF
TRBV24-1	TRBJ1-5	CATSETEYQPQHF
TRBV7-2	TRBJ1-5	CASSLTGGQPQHF
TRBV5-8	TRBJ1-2	CASNGGLGATMPREGYTF
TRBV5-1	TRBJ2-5	CASSLGQGAEETQYF
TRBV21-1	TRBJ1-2	CASSNRTENF